Below, one TCR beta chain is given with its context. It has no known antigen specificity. Base qualities are not recorded, but no much larger clone differs from it by a single base. The CDR3 spans 12 residues, from the cysteine through the phenylalanine. Only the CDR3 region is kept as DNA, spanning 36 bases read in frame from base 1. V is cut by 0 bases and J by 7 bases, and the space between the germline ends is 7 bases. From a lookup of the germline V gene, CDR1 and CDR2 are SGHDT and YYEEEE. This entry is derived from a study of cytotoxic CD8 clonotypes in ibrutinib-treated CLL (dated by TCRdb to 2020 to 2023). About the investigation overall: In this cohort, 15 or so patients were treatment-naive and approximately ten were relapsed/refractory, while around 17 had unmutated IGHV. Responses were partial in approximately 24 patients and complete in 2; after median around 72 months follow-up, about 14 stayed in remission and 12 progressed. Samples at response were collected after a median of about 12 months of treatment, with a range of about 6 to 36 months. On average, each sample had about 250,000 productive templates and more than 75,000 productive rearrangements. Longitudinal samples were available for about 30% of the roughly 86 trial participants. Cryopreserved peripheral blood mononuclear cells were collected before treatment, at response, and at either disease progression or sustained remission. All remission and progressive disease samples were collected while patients were still receiving ibrutinib.

The time point tag for this specimen amounts to: more than 10 months on ibrutinib. For TCR beta library preparation, 1.5 to 2.5 micrograms of genomic DNA was extracted from cryopreserved PBMCs. High-throughput TCR beta sequencing was performed on longitudinal blood samples from CLL patients receiving ibrutinib monotherapy. The patients were enrolled in a single-center, open-label phase 2 trial of ibrutinib monotherapy. The research as a whole found: Sustained-remission and progressing patients did not have matched sampling times, and lymph node repertoires were not examined. An increase in clonality was observed at ibrutinib response, with clonality remaining stable during sustained remission and falling back toward baseline at progression. Baseline clonality exceeded that of age-matched healthy donors and correlated strongly with circulating CD8+ T-cell counts. Public clonotypes were rare and either shrank or stayed stable during treatment, and the rise in clonality at ibrutinib response reflected expansion of private clonotypes.

On a MiSeq, deep resolution sequencing aimed for a depth between 1 in 1 million and 1 in 200,000 T cells, with each clonotype covered about 9.2x on average. TCR beta libraries were generated with the immunoSEQ hsTCRB Kit. The authors' analysis ran thus. The data were analyzed with ImmunoSEQ Analyzer and ImmunoSEQ Data Assistant, and V, D and J gene assignments followed IMGT definitions. Clonality was computed as one minus normalized Shannon entropy of productive rearrangement frequencies, ranging from 0 to 1. Only overrepresented clonotypes making up at least 0.05% of the repertoire of each patient were included in the public clonotype analysis. Approximately 12 age-matched healthy donor repertoires from immuneACCESS were used as controls for clonality. TCRdb retrieved this table from immuneACCESS and kept in-frame rearrangements only. Not all clones are present; in checked studies, unresolved V genes account for under half, and no reason is known for the remainder. V and J calls and clone size are as listed in that table; D and trimming were resolved from the DNA. The sample contains tens of thousands of clones, approximately 53% of them found a single time. 30% to 35% of the sample is in the top ten clones.

The chain uses TRBV5-6 and TRBJ1-2; perhaps TRBD1 is the D gene, with 5 bases matching. The receptor was isolated from a human donor with chronic lymphocytic leukemia. The sequences come from PBMCs, collected after 12 months of ibrutinib treatment. CDR3 reads: CASSLERGGYTF. The nucleotide sequence reads TGTGCCAGCAGCTTGGAGAGGGGTGGCTACACCTTC. With the rest looked up from the reference TRBV5-6 and TRBJ1-2 genes rather than sequenced, the full variable domain is DAGVTQSPTHLIKTRGQQVTLRCSPKSGHDTVSWYQQALGQGPQFIFQYYEEEERQRGNFPDRFSGHQFPNYSSELNVNALLLGDSALYLCASSLERGGYTFGSGTRLTVV.